The 28 T cell receptor beta chains reported below all come from one sample, sequenced in a study of T-cell reconstitution after alpha-beta-depleted transplantation in children. It was with unique molecular identifiers that the TCRbeta library was prepared. TCRdb passed the PCR reads through MiXCR, listing each CDR3 protein once. Of about 830,000 distinct CDR3 sequences listed, under 20% are singletons. Source: PBMCs, mostly from graft donor cells, taken 360 days after TCRalphabeta/CD19-depleted stem cell transplant. These TCRs come from a male patient younger than 18 who had a stem cell transplant for acute lymphoblastic leukemia, so the T cells may come from the graft donor.

The chain uses TRBV19 and TRBJ1-1; D is possibly TRBD1 (6 bases). Trimming stripped 3 bases from V and 1 base from J, with 15 bases between. The CDR3 contains 16 residues. Germline V gives CDR1 LNHDA, CDR2 SQIVND (reference sequence). CDR3 sequence (DNA): TGTGCCAGTAGTATCTGGGACACACTGAGGAACACTGAAGCTTTCTTT. Protein product: CASSIWDTLRNTEAFF.

This clonotype was counted only a few times. J is TRBJ2-3 and V is TRBV20-1; no firm D call. The CDR3 consists of 15 residues. CDR1 DFQATT and CDR2 SNEGSKA come from the germline V gene (reference sequence). Deletions cut 0 bases from V and 0 bases from J, with 10 bases between. The CDR3 protein is CSARDLPTSTDTQYF. DNA for the CDR3: TGCAGTGCTAGAGATCTCCCTACTAGCACAGATACGCAGTATTTT.

There are a few counts of this clonotype. The chain joins TRBV27 to TRBJ1-4; perhaps TRBD1 as D (5 bases). The germline V gene encodes CDR1 MNHEY and CDR2 SMNVEV (reference sequence). Trimming stripped 5 bases from V and 8 bases from J, with 15 bases between. This CDR3 comprises 14 residues. The CDR3 sequence: CASSPLERGEKLFF. The CDR3 nucleotides are TGTGCCAGCAGTCCTCTAGAACGGGGGGAAAAACTGTTTTTT.

This sequence joins TRBV5-5 and TRBJ2-1; 13 nucleotides align to TRBD2. This CDR3 contains 16 residues. Looked up from germline, CDR1 is SGHKS and CDR2 is YYEKEE (reference sequence). J gave up 4 bases and V 4 bases, and 5 bases lay outside the gene matches. The CDR3 DNA sequence: TGTGCCAGCAGCCCCGGGACTAGCGGGAATTACAATGAGCAGTTCTTC. It translates to CASSPGTSGNYNEQFF.

The sample holds a few counts of this clonotype. This chain joins TRBV25-1 and TRBJ2-7; D is unresolved. The germline V gene has CDR1 MGHDK and CDR2 SYGVNS. This CDR3 spans 15 amino acids. Trimming left V 0 bases short and J 2 bases short, with 11 bases between. The CDR3 region has the DNA TGTGCCAGCAGTGAATATGTCAAGGGCGCCTACGAGCAGTACTTC. It translates to CASSEYVKGAYEQYF.

The chain has TRBV10-3 and TRBJ2-3; no clear D. The length of the CDR3 is 13 residues. Trimming took 2 bases from V and 2 from J, leaving 5 bases between them. Germline CDR1 is ENHRY and CDR2 is SYGVKD. CDR3 residues: CAISETNTDTQYF. The CDR3 nucleotides are TGTGCCATCAGTGAGACAAACACAGATACGCAGTATTTT.

This clonotype appeared many times. The chain couples TRBV9 to TRBJ2-1; tentative D call: TRBD2 (6 bases). Germline V gives CDR1 SGDLS, CDR2 YYNGEE. With 3 bases removed from V and 8 bases from J, the gap between germline ends came to 12 bases. The CDR3 sequence is 13 residues long. The chain's CDR3 is CASSGGLIDEQFF. The DNA of the CDR3 is TGTGCCAGCAGCGGGGGACTCATCGATGAGCAGTTCTTC.

In this sample, this clonotype turned up a few times. The rearrangement uses TRBV20-1 and TRBJ2-1; 9 bases line up with TRBD1. The CDR3 consists of 14 residues. Losses at the gene ends were 3 bases for V and 8 bases for J; bases not matched to a gene: 8. The germline gives CDR1 DFQATT, CDR2 SNEGSKA (reference sequence). In DNA form, the CDR3 reads TGCAGTGCTAGGCGGGGGACAGGGTGGGATGAGCAGTTCTTC. This encodes CSARRGTGWDEQFF.

A few counts support this clonotype. The genes are TRBV20-1 and TRBJ2-7; 8 nucleotides line up with TRBD2. Unmatched junction bases numbered 14, after V lost 1 base and J lost 3 bases. This CDR3 region has 17 residues. The germline V gene has CDR1 DFQATT and CDR2 SNEGSKA (reference sequence). The CDR3 region has the DNA TGCAGTGCTAGAGCAACCTCCGGGGTAGCGGGAAACTACGAGCAGTACTTC. Protein: CSARATSGVAGNYEQYF.

This clonotype was seen a few times. The rearrangement links TRBV3-1 to TRBJ2-7; 8 bases match TRBD2. This CDR3 has 16 amino acids. Looked up from germline, CDR1 is LGHDT and CDR2 is YNNKEL (reference sequence). V gave up 1 base and J gave up 4 bases; unmatched junction bases: 9. In nucleotides, the CDR3 is TGTGCCAGCAGCCAAGTCGGGAGGGAAGAAGGGTACGAGCAGTACTTC. Its translation is CASSQVGREEGYEQYF.

Only a few counts were recorded for this clonotype. The chain employs TRBV12-3 or TRBV12-4 and TRBJ1-1; the D is unclear. The CDR3 contains 13 residues. V was shortened by 3 bases and J by 1 base, with 6 bases between the two germline ends. CDR3 nucleotides: TGTGCCAGCAGTTTCTGGGAGAACACTGAAGCTTTCTTT. Translation gives CASSFWENTEAFF.

This clonotype has at least ten counts. The genes are TRBV9 and TRBJ2-5; TRBD2 agrees at 11 bases. The CDR3 loop spans 14 amino acids. Germline CDR1 is SGDLS and CDR2 is YYNGEE. With V trimmed by 2 bases and J by 5 bases, 2 bases remained unmatched. The chain's CDR3 is CASSVLAGGETQYF. CDR3 DNA sequence: TGTGCCAGCAGCGTCCTAGCGGGAGGTGAGACCCAGTACTTC.

The CDR3 DNA reads as TGTGCCTGGACCAGGGGGCTTGGCACTGAAGCTTTCTTT. Translating gives CAWTRGLGTEAFF. This chain connects TRBV30 to TRBJ1-1; 8 nucleotides line up with TRBD1. CDR3 length equals 13 residues. The V segment lost 4 bases and the J segment 4 bases; nucleotides outside the gene matches: 5. The V gene's germline CDR1 is GTSNPN and CDR2 SVGIG (reference sequence).

This chain connects TRBV7-6 to TRBJ2-7, with D unresolved. This CDR3 has 15 amino acids. The germline V gene encodes CDR1 SGHVS and CDR2 FNYEAQ. V lost 2 bases to trimming and J lost 6 bases, with 17 bases between them. The CDR3: CASSLPYRFAGEQYF. As DNA, the CDR3 is TGTGCCAGCAGCTTACCCTACCGCTTTGCCGGCGAGCAGTACTTC.

This clonotype has at least ten counts. This rearrangement joins TRBV14 to TRBJ2-1, with a weak D call TRBD1 (5 bases). Germline values: CDR1 SGHDN, CDR2 FVKESK. This CDR3 is 16 amino acids long. The germline V and J ends were trimmed by 5 bases and 7 bases, with 21 bases remaining between them. CDR3 protein: CASSSETRVVLNEQFF. CDR3 nucleotide sequence: TGTGCCAGCAGCTCCGAAACCAGGGTGGTATTGAATGAGCAGTTCTTC.

The V and J genes are TRBV5-4 and TRBJ1-4; no clear D. Germline V gene data show CDR1 as SGHNT and CDR2 as YYREEE (reference sequence). The CDR3 runs to 14 residues. Trimming removed 2 bases from V and 7 bases from J, with 12 bases in between. In DNA, the CDR3 is TGTGCCAGCAGCTTCCCTGACGGCTCTGAAAAACTGTTTTTT. It specifies CASSFPDGSEKLFF.

This clonotype was counted a few times. The chain links TRBV5-1 to TRBJ2-5, with 8 bases matching TRBD2. J lost 5 bases, V lost 3 bases, and 24 bases had no gene match. Germline V CDR1 and CDR2: SGHRS, YFSETQ. This CDR3 is built from 20 residues. The CDR3 sequence: CASSSPRGGGRRSRDETQYF. For the CDR3, the DNA is TGCGCCAGCAGCTCACCGAGGGGCGGGGGGCGTCGAAGTAGGGATGAGACCCAGTACTTC.

The rearrangement uses TRBV28 and TRBJ2-5, with 15 bases lining up with TRBD2. The V gene's germline CDR1 is MDHEN and CDR2 SYDVKM. The CDR3 sequence is 15 residues long. Trimming cost V 6 bases and J 5 bases; bases outside gene matches: 4. CDR3 sequence (DNA): TGTGCCAGCAGGGGACTAGCGGGAGGCGATGAGACCCAGTACTTC. Amino acids: CASRGLAGGDETQYF.

This clonotype occurred a few times. V gene TRBV7-8 combines with J gene TRBJ2-3; TRBD1 is a possible D gene (6 bases). The V gene's germline CDR1 is SGHVS and CDR2 FQNEAQ. Trimming removed 2 bases at V and 2 bases at J, with 11 bases between. The CDR3 consists of 15 residues. As DNA, the CDR3 is TGTGCCAGCAGCTTACCCCAGGGGCACACAGATACGCAGTATTTT. It yields the protein CASSLPQGHTDTQYF.

V gene TRBV4-1 combines with J gene TRBJ2-5; 7 nucleotides match TRBD2. V trimming: 0 bases; J trimming: 4 bases; junction bases outside the gene matches: 8. CDR1 is MGHRA and CDR2 is YSYEKL in the germline V gene. This CDR3 region has 16 residues. CDR3 protein: CASSQDQAGVGETQYF. CDR3 DNA sequence: TGCGCCAGCAGCCAAGATCAGGCGGGAGTAGGAGAGACCCAGTACTTC.

This sequence joins TRBV4-2 and TRBJ2-2; no reliable D call. The CDR3 extends over 16 amino acids. Germline CDR1 is LGHNA and CDR2 is YNFKEQ. The ends were cut back, 6 bases at V and 0 bases at J, with 14 bases in the middle. CDR3 in DNA: TGTGCCAGCAGTCCCACCCAGCCGCCGAACACCGGGGAGCTGTTTTTT. Translated, it gives CASSPTQPPNTGELFF.

This clonotype was seen a single time. The chain couples TRBV6-5 to TRBJ2-7; possibly TRBD2 for D (5 bases). The V end lost 0 bases, the J end lost 3 bases, and 9 bases lay between the germline ends. Germline V gene sequence: CDR1 MNHEY, CDR2 SVGAGI. The CDR3 is 14 amino acids. The CDR3 reads CASSYSSGGYEQYF. CDR3 DNA sequence: TGTGCCAGCAGTTACTCGTCAGGAGGCTACGAGCAGTACTTC.

CDR3 sequence: CSAGLRLGGPMNTEAFF. In DNA, the CDR3 is TGCAGCGCCGGACTAAGGCTTGGGGGACCCATGAACACTGAAGCTTTCTTT. The chain joins TRBV29-1 to TRBJ1-1, with D maybe TRBD1 (5 bases). The V and J ends lost 7 bases and 0 bases respectively, with 24 bases between them. From germline, CDR1 is SQVTM and CDR2 ANQGSEA. This CDR3 is 17 amino acids long.

The chain recombines TRBV5-1 with TRBJ2-7, with 7 positions matching TRBD1. The CDR3 runs 16 residues. Germline V gene lookup returns CDR1 SGHRS and CDR2 YFSETQ. The V gene end was trimmed by 7 bases and the J gene end by 2 bases; junction bases not matched to a gene: 15. The CDR3 spells CASGVFRPGQTYEQYF. The CDR3, as DNA: TGCGCCAGCGGGGTTTTTAGACCGGGACAGACCTACGAGCAGTACTTC.

There are a few counts of this clonotype. V and J are TRBV12-3 or TRBV12-4 and TRBJ2-1, with TRBD1 identical over 7 bases. V shed 6 bases, J shed 6 bases, and the junction held 11 bases outside the gene matches. The CDR3 covers 15 residues. The CDR3 sequence is CASRIWDSWSNEQFF. CDR3 sequence (DNA): TGTGCCAGCAGGATCTGGGACAGTTGGTCCAATGAGCAGTTCTTC.

V is TRBV24-1 and J is TRBJ2-7, with TRBD1 matching 10 bases. V was clipped by 0 bases and J by 6 bases; unmatched bases: 4. The CDR3 spans 15 residues. Germline CDR1 reads KGHDR; CDR2 reads SFDVKD. Here the CDR3 reads CATSDLQTGGGEQYF. CDR3 DNA sequence: TGTGCCACCAGTGATTTGCAGACAGGGGGCGGCGAGCAGTACTTC.

The CDR3 coding sequence is TGTGCCAGCAGTTACTATTTCGGCGGTAACTATGGCTACACCTTC. Translated: CASSYYFGGNYGYTF. J is TRBJ1-2 and V is TRBV6-5; D is unclear. Germline CDR1 and CDR2: MNHEY and SVGAGI. The CDR3 has 15 amino acids. Trimming stripped 1 base from V and 1 base from J, with 10 bases between.

This clonotype was counted between two and nine times. The chain recombines TRBV27 with TRBJ2-5; D gene uncertain. Germline V gives CDR1 MNHEY, CDR2 SMNVEV (reference sequence). The CDR3 sequence is 14 residues long. V lost 4 bases to trimming and J lost 3 bases, with 12 bases between them. The CDR3 DNA follows: TGTGCCAGCAGTTCACCTGCCCGAAAAGAGACCCAGTACTTC. It yields the protein CASSSPARKETQYF.